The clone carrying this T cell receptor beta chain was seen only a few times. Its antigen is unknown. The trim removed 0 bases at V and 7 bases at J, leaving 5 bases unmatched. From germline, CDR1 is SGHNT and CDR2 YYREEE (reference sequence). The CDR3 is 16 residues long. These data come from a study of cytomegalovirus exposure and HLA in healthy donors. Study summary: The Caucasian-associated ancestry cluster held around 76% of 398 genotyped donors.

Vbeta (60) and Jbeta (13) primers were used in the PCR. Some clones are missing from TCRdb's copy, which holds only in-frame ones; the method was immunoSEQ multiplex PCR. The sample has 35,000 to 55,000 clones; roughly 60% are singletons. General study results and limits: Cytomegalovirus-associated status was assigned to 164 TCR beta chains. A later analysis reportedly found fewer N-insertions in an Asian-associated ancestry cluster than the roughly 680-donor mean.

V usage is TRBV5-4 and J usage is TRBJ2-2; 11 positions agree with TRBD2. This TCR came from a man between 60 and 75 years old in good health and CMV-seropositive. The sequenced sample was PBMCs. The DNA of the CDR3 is TGTGCCAGCAGCTTGGATAGCGGGAGGGCCGGCGGGGAGCTGTTTTTT. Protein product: CASSLDSGRAGGELFF.